This T cell receptor beta chain was identified during a study of low-dose radiotherapy and immunotherapy resistance in tumors. Time point defined: after trial treatment. Indicated treatment: LDRT plus nivolumab, ipilimumab, low-dose cyclophosphamide and aspirin (RACIN trial). This clonotype was observed many times. With TRAV- and TRBV-specific primers, first-strand cDNA was made, covering the alpha and beta chains. Amplification, which lasted 15 to 20 PCR cycles, used a constant-region primer and V-primer adapter to amplify TCRs. mRNA that had been isolated underwent amplification through in vitro transcription. Via MiXCR, TCRdb re-called the reads, giving one row per CDR3 protein. The sample has tens of thousands of distinct CDR3 sequences, under 25% seen once. The clonotype was recovered from a female donor with ovarian cancer. The material sequenced was PBMCs, taken after low-dose radiotherapy plus immunotherapy.

CDR3 amino acids: CASSANTDTQYF. DNA of the CDR3: TGTGCCAGCAGTGCAAACACAGATACGCAGTATTTT. This rearrangement joins TRBV25-1 to TRBJ2-3; D is uncertain. Germline CDR1 is MGHDK and CDR2 is SYGVNS. There are 12 residues in the CDR3. Trimming took off 4 bases at V and 2 bases at J, with 4 bases between the two ends.